These 30 T cell receptor beta chains were all obtained from the same sample, sequenced in a study of T cell clones after liver transplantation. The repertoire was sequenced with immunoSEQ multiplex PCR; TCRdb's copy has only in-frame clones and lacks some. This sample yields about 22,000 clones, of which around 63% are seen a single time; about 2.6% belongs to the top ten. Sequences were derived from CD4+ T cells from blood, sampled before liver transplant. Receptors originate from a human donor who received a liver transplant.

V and J are TRBV29-1 and TRBJ2-2, with TRBD1 matching 7 bases. The V segment lost 5 bases and the J segment 1 base; nucleotides outside the gene matches: 4. The CDR3 contains 14 residues. CDR1 and CDR2 (germline): SQVTM, ANQGSEA. CDR3 DNA sequence: TGCAGCGTTAGGGGGCCAATGAACACCGGGGAGCTGTTTTTT. Residues: CSVRGPMNTGELFF.

The CDR3 reads CASRGTVYGYTF. The CDR3 DNA reads TGTGCCAGCCGAGGGACAGTCTATGGCTACACCTTC. V is TRBV28 and J is TRBJ1-2; 7 bases match TRBD1. CDR3 size: 12 residues. The V gene end was trimmed by 8 bases and the J gene end by 4 bases; junction bases not matched to a gene: 4. Germline V lookup: CDR1 MDHEN, CDR2 SYDVKM.

J is TRBJ1-6 and V is TRBV27; a possible D gene is TRBD1 (5 bases). Between the trimmed V and J ends, which lost 1 base and 9 bases, there was a span of 13 bases. The CDR3 extends over 15 amino acids. Germline V gene lookup returns CDR1 MNHEY and CDR2 SMNVEV (reference sequence). Here the CDR3 reads CASSLYRGVGSPLHF. The CDR3 DNA reads TGTGCCAGCAGTTTATATCGGGGCGTAGGTTCACCCCTCCACTTT.

The J gene is TRBJ2-1, the V gene TRBV7-9; 10 nucleotides line up with TRBD2. V trimming: 2 bases; J trimming: 6 bases; junction bases outside the gene matches: 1. The CDR3 covers 14 residues. The germline gives CDR1 SEHNR, CDR2 FQNEAQ (reference sequence). This CDR3 is CASSLTSGTNEQFF. The CDR3 DNA follows: TGTGCCAGCAGCTTAACTAGCGGGACCAATGAGCAGTTCTTC. Looking up the rest from reference TRBV7-9 and TRBJ2-1 gives the full variable domain: DTGVSQNPRHKITKRGQNVTFRCDPISEHNRLYWYRQTLGQGPEFLTYFQNEAQLEKSRLLSDRFSAERPKGSFSTLEIQRTEQGDSAMYLCASSLTSGTNEQFFGPGTRLTVL.

V usage is TRBV11-2 and J usage is TRBJ2-7; D is tentatively TRBD1 or TRBD2 (6 bases each). This CDR3 spans 16 amino acids. Germline lookup yields CDR1 SGHAT and CDR2 FQNNGV. The V and J ends lost 4 bases and 2 bases respectively, with 18 bases between them. The CDR3 loop reads CASSYIQGLLAYEQYV. The CDR3 DNA sequence: TGTGCCAGCAGCTACATACAGGGACTTTTGGCCTACGAGCAGTACGTC.

This sequence joins TRBV18 and TRBJ1-1; D is ambiguous. Trimming removed 2 bases from V and 1 base from J, with 8 bases in between. The CDR3 totals 14 residues. In germline, CDR1 is KGHSH, CDR2 LQKENI. CDR3 coding DNA: TGTGCCAGCTCACCAGCGGCCGGGAACACTGAAGCTTTCTTT. It encodes CASSPAAGNTEAFF.

The genes are TRBV28 and TRBJ1-1; D gene ambiguous. V was trimmed by 3 bases and J by 1 base, leaving 3 bases between them. The CDR3 length is 12 residues. Germline V lookup: CDR1 MDHEN, CDR2 SYDVKM. The CDR3 bases are TGTGCCAGCAGTTTCCAGAACACTGAAGCTTTCTTT. It is translated as CASSFQNTEAFF.

This clone showed up just once. The genes are TRBV5-4 and TRBJ2-1, with 12 nucleotides matching TRBD2. The CDR3 spans 16 residues. V was pared by 1 base and J by 5 bases, with 4 bases of the junction left unmatched. The germline V gene has CDR1 SGHNT and CDR2 YYREEE (reference sequence). The CDR3 loop is CASSLTSGRRNNEQFF. In DNA, the CDR3 is TGTGCCAGCAGCTTGACTAGCGGGAGGAGAAACAATGAGCAGTTCTTC.

The V call is TRBV27, the J call TRBJ1-2; 7 bases fit TRBD1. This CDR3 contains 14 residues. Germline V gene sequence: CDR1 MNHEY, CDR2 SMNVEV (reference sequence). Losses at the gene ends were 4 bases for V and 2 bases for J; bases not matched to a gene: 4. The CDR3 is CASSSTGNNYGYTF. For the CDR3, the DNA is TGTGCCAGCAGTTCGACAGGGAACAACTATGGCTACACCTTC.

The chain joins TRBV5-1 to TRBJ1-5; D gene unclear. CDR3 size: 15 residues. Germline-derived CDR1 and CDR2 are SGHRS and YFSETQ. The V gene lost 0 bases and the J gene lost 0 bases, with 7 bases spanning the gap. The CDR3 loop reads CASSLGGYSNQPQHF. In DNA form, the CDR3 reads TGCGCCAGCAGCTTGGGGGGATATAGCAATCAGCCCCAGCATTTT.

This chain joins TRBV29-1 and TRBJ2-7; TRBD1 aligns across 7 bases. V lost 7 bases and J lost 3; bases outside the gene matches: 9. Per germline, CDR1 SQVTM and CDR2 ANQGSEA. The CDR3 loop spans 13 amino acids. In DNA form, the CDR3 reads TGCAGCGCCGAGACAGGGACAAACTACGAGCAGTACTTC. Translating gives CSAETGTNYEQYF.

The chain carries TRBV27 and TRBJ1-5; 9 nucleotides line up with TRBD1. CDR1 is MNHEY and CDR2 is SMNVEV in the germline V gene (reference sequence). V gave up 5 bases and J gave up 11 bases; unmatched junction bases: 10. This CDR3 contains 14 residues. CDR3 protein: CASSADRGHPSQHF. In nucleotides, the CDR3 is TGTGCCAGCAGTGCGGACAGGGGTCATCCGTCCCAGCATTTT.

The chain recombines TRBV6-1 with TRBJ1-6; D may be TRBD1 (6 bases). The CDR3 extends over 15 amino acids. Germline-derived CDR1 and CDR2 are MNHNS and SASEGT. V dropped 2 bases and J dropped 8 bases, with 13 bases sitting between them. The CDR3 DNA follows: TGTGCCAGCAGTGAATCGAAAAGGGGGGATTCACCCCTCCACTTT. Amino acid sequence: CASSESKRGDSPLHF.

This clone was seen more than once but under ten times. The chain has TRBV30 and TRBJ1-5, with a possible D match to TRBD1 (5 bases). Germline CDR1 GTSNPN, CDR2 SVGIG (reference sequence). The CDR3 length is 14 residues. V dropped 2 bases and J dropped 5 bases, with 13 bases sitting between them. This chain's CDR3 is CAWSNGGAHQPQHF. The CDR3 nucleotides read TGTGCCTGGAGTAACGGCGGGGCTCATCAGCCCCAGCATTTT.

This clone was found once. The chain combines TRBV7-2 with TRBJ2-5, with D possibly matching TRBD1 (5 bases). The V end was cut by 3 bases, the J end by 7 bases, with 12 bases between. CDR3 length: 13 amino acids. CDR1 and CDR2 from the germline V gene are SGHTA and FQGNSA. Here the CDR3 DNA reads TGTGCCAGCAGCTTGGATCGTAGGGGGACCCAGTACTTC. Translated: CASSLDRRGTQYF.

The chain joins TRBV6-1 to TRBJ2-3; D possibly matches TRBD1 or TRBD2 (5 bases each). CDR3 length equals 12 residues. With 7 bases removed from V and 5 bases from J, the gap between germline ends came to 10 bases. Germline V gene sequence: CDR1 MNHNS, CDR2 SASEGT. The DNA of the CDR3 is TGTGCCAGCACACAGAGGGGAGATACGCAGTATTTT. Its translation: CASTQRGDTQYF.

The sample holds a few counts of this clone. The chain combines TRBV27 with TRBJ2-1, with D unclear. V lost 3 bases and J 8 bases, leaving 5 bases between the germline ends. The CDR3 runs 11 residues. Germline V lookup: CDR1 MNHEY, CDR2 SMNVEV (reference sequence). This CDR3 reads CASSLGYEQFF. CDR3 DNA: TGTGCCAGCAGTTTGGGGTATGAGCAGTTCTTC.

A few counts support this clone. The chain joins TRBV2 to TRBJ1-5; D is unclear. Germline V gene data show CDR1 as SNHLY and CDR2 as FYNNEI. Deletions cut 8 bases from V and 3 bases from J, with 14 bases between. This CDR3 spans 14 amino acids. In nucleotides, the CDR3 is TGTGCCAGCTGGCGGGAAGGGATCAATCAGCCCCAGCATTTT. The encoded protein is CASWREGINQPQHF.

The V call is TRBV19, the J call TRBJ1-2; TRBD1 matches at 7 bases. CDR3 length: 15 residues. Germline V gives CDR1 LNHDA, CDR2 SQIVND (reference sequence). The ends lost 6 bases at V and 0 bases at J; junction bases unmatched: 7. The CDR3 DNA reads as TGTGCCAGTAGGGAAACAGGGGCCCCTAACTATGGCTACACCTTC. Protein: CASRETGAPNYGYTF.

This sequence joins TRBV19 and TRBJ1-5; tentatively, D is TRBD1 (6 bases). The CDR3 covers 13 residues. Trimming removed 6 bases from V and 7 bases from J, with 13 bases in between. CDR1 and CDR2 (germline): LNHDA, SQIVND (reference sequence). The CDR3 region has the DNA TGTGCCAGTAGAAGAACAGGGTACCAGCCCCAGCATTTT. Residues: CASRRTGYQPQHF.

This chain connects TRBV19 to TRBJ1-5; TRBD1 aligns across 7 bases. CDR1 is LNHDA and CDR2 is SQIVND in the germline V gene (reference sequence). The trim removed 6 bases at V and 3 bases at J, leaving 8 bases unmatched. There are 15 residues in the CDR3. CDR3 residues: CASRNRDSVNQPQHF. CDR3 nucleotide sequence: TGTGCCAGTAGGAACCGGGACAGTGTCAATCAGCCCCAGCATTTT.

V is TRBV21-1 and J is TRBJ1-5; TRBD1 was called by the table and not checked on the DNA. TRBV21-1 has pseudogene status. The CDR3 totals 15 residues. The CDR3 protein is CASSPILRQDQPQHF. CDR3 in DNA: TGTGCCAGCAGCCCTATTCTGAGACAGGATCAGCCCCAGCATTTT.

This chain uses TRBV28 with TRBJ1-1; TRBD1 might be the D (6 bases). Germline CDR1 is MDHEN and CDR2 is SYDVKM. The V end was cut by 7 bases, the J end by 4 bases, with 19 bases between. The CDR3 contains 15 residues. The CDR3 sequence is CASNPLGRGPTEAFF. The CDR3 coding sequence is TGTGCCAGCAACCCCCTAGGTCGGGGGCCCACTGAAGCTTTCTTT.

The rearrangement uses TRBV15 and TRBJ2-7; 14 bases agree with TRBD2. V trimming: 0 bases; J trimming: 6 bases; junction bases outside the gene matches: 1. This CDR3 has 15 residues. Germline values: CDR1 LNHNV, CDR2 YYDKDF (reference sequence). In DNA, the CDR3 is TGTGCCACCAGCAGAGATGGGACTAGCGGGAGCGAGCAGTACGTC. Translated, it gives CATSRDGTSGSEQYV.

This chain's CDR3 is CASSVGLRNTGELFF. As DNA, the CDR3 is TGTGCCAGCAGCGTAGGCTTACGGAACACCGGGGAGCTGTTTTTT. V is TRBV9 and J is TRBJ2-2, with no clear D. This CDR3 contains 15 residues. CDR1 is SGDLS, CDR2 YYNGEE, per germline. Trimming removed 0 bases from V and 1 base from J, with 7 bases in between.

This clone appeared a single time. The V gene is TRBV7-8, the J gene TRBJ1-5, with 10 bases matching TRBD1. J lost 7 bases, V lost 5 bases, and 11 bases had no gene match. The CDR3 contains 16 residues. Germline CDR1 and CDR2: SGHVS and FQNEAQ. CDR3 protein: CASSDYRDRGRQPQHF. CDR3 sequence (DNA): TGTGCCAGCAGCGACTACCGGGACAGGGGTCGACAGCCCCAGCATTTT. The variable domain in full, completed from reference TRBV7-8 and TRBJ1-5, reads GAGVSQSPRYKVAKRGQDVALRCDPISGHVSLFWYQQALGQGPEFLTYFQNEAQLDKSGLPSDRFFAERPEGSVSTLKIQRTQQEDSAVYLCASSDYRDRGRQPQHFGDGTRLSIL.

This chain joins TRBV5-5 and TRBJ2-3, with 8 bases fitting TRBD1. V lost 4 bases, J lost 5 bases, and 9 bases stayed unmatched. The germline gives CDR1 SGHKS, CDR2 YYEKEE (reference sequence). There are 15 residues in the CDR3. This CDR3 is CASSDLDRVEDTQYF. As DNA, the CDR3 is TGTGCCAGCAGCGATTTGGACAGGGTGGAAGATACGCAGTATTTT. The complete variable domain, with remaining parts taken from reference TRBV5-5 and TRBJ2-3, reads DAGVTQSPTHLIKTRGQQVTLRCSPISGHKSVSWYQQVLGQGPQFIFQYYEKEERGRGNFPDRFSARQFPNYSSELNVNALLLGDSALYLCASSDLDRVEDTQYFGPGTRLTVL.

This clone is labeled medium-sized. The chain couples TRBV19 to TRBJ2-3; D gene ambiguous. V lost 0 bases, J lost 11 bases, and 9 bases lay in between. This CDR3 is 12 amino acids long. Germline CDR1 LNHDA, CDR2 SQIVND (reference sequence). Here the CDR3 reads CASSIDDSEQYF. In DNA, the CDR3 is TGTGCCAGTAGTATAGACGACTCCGAGCAGTATTTT.

The V gene is TRBV9, the J gene TRBJ2-2; D gene unclear. CDR1 is SGDLS, CDR2 YYNGEE, per germline. The V gene lost 4 bases and the J gene lost 3 bases, with 16 bases spanning the gap. The CDR3 has 16 residues. CDR3 sequence (DNA): TGTGCCAGCAGCCCAACCTCGGGCAGTTACACCGGGGAGCTGTTTTTT. Protein product: CASSPTSGSYTGELFF. The whole variable domain, remainder taken from reference TRBV9 and TRBJ2-2, is DSGVTQTPKHLITATGQRVTLRCSPRSGDLSVYWYQQSLDQGLQFLIQYYNGEERAKGNILERFSAQQFPDLHSELNLSSLELGDSALYFCASSPTSGSYTGELFFGEGSRLTVL.

The V and J genes are TRBV11-2 and TRBJ1-1, with D uncertain. Germline CDR1 is SGHAT and CDR2 is FQNNGV. The germline V and J ends were trimmed by 2 bases and 7 bases, with 11 bases remaining between them. The CDR3 covers 13 residues. The CDR3 DNA sequence: TGTGCCAGCAGCTTAATCCCGGGGAATGAAGCTTTCTTT. Protein product: CASSLIPGNEAFF.